These T cell receptor beta chains were read from a single sample in a study of identifying expanded T cells in peripheral blood. Repertoires were generated with immunoSEQ multiplex PCR, while TCRdb's copy carries only in-frame clones and drops some. The sample lists around 100,000 clones, 75% to 90% occurring once. Sequencing used blood. These receptors originate from a person aged 18 to 75 in good health. Each CDR3 is given with its conserved first and last residue. A row's size may be missing; if present it is once, few, many or a size class.

j_gene: TRBJ2-7; abundance: -; v_gene: TRBV10-3; CDR3aa: CAARGEGAIEQYF
j_gene: TRBJ1-1; abundance: once; v_gene: TRBV5-4; CDR3aa: CASSTGLPNTEAFF
j_gene: TRBJ1-6; abundance: -; v_gene: TRBV18; CDR3aa: CASSPRQAPDSPLHF
j_gene: TRBJ1-2; abundance: -; v_gene: TRBV18; CDR3aa: CASSPPNLNYGYTF
j_gene: TRBJ1-4; abundance: -; v_gene: TRBV20-1; CDR3aa: CSAEGYEKLFF
j_gene: TRBJ1-1; abundance: -; v_gene: TRBV4-1; CDR3aa: CASRDRSTGTEAFF
j_gene: TRBJ2-7; abundance: -; v_gene: TRBV7-2; CDR3aa: CASSSTPGAYEQYF
j_gene: TRBJ2-3; abundance: -; v_gene: TRBV2; CDR3aa: CASSELASFSTDTQYF
j_gene: TRBJ2-6; abundance: -; v_gene: TRBV28; CDR3aa: CASSLSGIGANVLTF
j_gene: TRBJ2-1; abundance: few; v_gene: TRBV19; CDR3aa: CASSIIGDEQFF
j_gene: TRBJ2-1; abundance: -; v_gene: TRBV27; CDR3aa: CASSFRDSRENYNEQFF
j_gene: TRBJ2-7; abundance: -; v_gene: TRBV19; CDR3aa: CASSPQTENYEQYF
j_gene: TRBJ1-5; abundance: -; v_gene: TRBV7-8; CDR3aa: CASSSILMEPQHF
j_gene: TRBJ1-1; abundance: -; v_gene: TRBV5-1; CDR3aa: CASSSPGQGPSEAFF
j_gene: TRBJ1-5; abundance: -; v_gene: TRBV2; CDR3aa: CATKQRDRGIQPQHF
j_gene: TRBJ2-7; abundance: -; v_gene: TRBV7-9; CDR3aa: CASSRGYEQYF
j_gene: TRBJ1-6; abundance: -; v_gene: TRBV19; CDR3aa: CASTPTGEGSPLHF
j_gene: TRBJ1-5; abundance: -; v_gene: TRBV27; CDR3aa: CASSLISAGNQPQHF
j_gene: TRBJ1-2; abundance: few; v_gene: TRBV7-2; CDR3aa: CASSSHRGGTGYTF
j_gene: TRBJ1-1; abundance: -; v_gene: TRBV7-9; CDR3aa: CASSGPLNTEAFF
j_gene: TRBJ2-4; abundance: -; v_gene: TRBV9; CDR3aa: CASSGGDLAKNIQYF
j_gene: TRBJ2-2; abundance: -; v_gene: TRBV7-3; CDR3aa: CASSLRSVGTGELFF
j_gene: TRBJ2-7; abundance: -; v_gene: TRBV5-1; CDR3aa: CASSLGWVLANEQYF
j_gene: TRBJ2-7; abundance: -; v_gene: TRBV6-1; CDR3aa: CASSVREGSYEQYF
j_gene: TRBJ2-1; abundance: -; v_gene: TRBV5-1; CDR3aa: CASSLGGGPYSGWEQFF
j_gene: TRBJ2-2; abundance: -; v_gene: TRBV27; CDR3aa: CASSLGLGIGELFF
j_gene: TRBJ2-2; abundance: -; v_gene: TRBV6-1; CDR3aa: CASSEGRGRDTGELFF
j_gene: TRBJ1-1; abundance: -; v_gene: TRBV5-1; CDR3aa: CASSLDRVITEAFF
j_gene: TRBJ2-5; abundance: -; v_gene: TRBV2; CDR3aa: CASSDRGGRAETQYF
j_gene: TRBJ1-1; abundance: once; v_gene: TRBV2; CDR3aa: CATEDTDDTEAFF
j_gene: TRBJ2-1; abundance: -; v_gene: TRBV5-6; CDR3aa: CASSLAAMGEQFF
j_gene: TRBJ1-2; abundance: large; v_gene: TRBV29-1; CDR3aa: CSVEDWYGGHYGYTF
j_gene: TRBJ2-1; abundance: -; v_gene: TRBV15; CDR3aa: CATSSFRGTQIYNEQFF
j_gene: TRBJ1-1; abundance: -; v_gene: TRBV2; CDR3aa: CASNGQGAEAFF
j_gene: TRBJ1-5; abundance: once; v_gene: TRBV9; CDR3aa: CASSPGTVSNQPQHF
j_gene: TRBJ1-1; abundance: -; v_gene: TRBV10-3; CDR3aa: CAMTRGPNTEAFF
j_gene: TRBJ2-1; abundance: -; v_gene: TRBV7-9; CDR3aa: CASSLAGTGSYNEQFF
j_gene: TRBJ2-7; abundance: -; v_gene: TRBV1; CDR3aa: CTSSQASGVNYEQYF
j_gene: TRBJ1-3; abundance: -; v_gene: TRBV6-1; CDR3aa: CASSEALLPGSGNTIYF
j_gene: TRBJ1-1; abundance: -; v_gene: TRBV11-3; CDR3aa: CASSPSIGTEAFF
j_gene: TRBJ2-1; abundance: -; v_gene: TRBV5-1; CDR3aa: CASSQGTSTIEQFF
j_gene: TRBJ1-2; abundance: -; v_gene: TRBV2; CDR3aa: CASSETWGYTF